This T cell receptor beta chain is from a study of post-analysis software for immune sequencing data. Study results and limitations: Multiple sclerosis was associated with a significant reduction in normalized Chao1 diversity relative to controls. A handful of TRBV segments occurring more often in patients than controls included TRBV5-6, TRBV5-1 and TRBV20-1. By F measure, samples from a shared preparation batch strongly co-clustered.

About this clonotype itself: Its target is not known.

The TCR beta cDNA libraries carried unique molecular identifiers. Each sample of roughly 0.85 to 11 million input T cells yielded roughly 0.5 million cDNA molecules, so each molecule approximated one T cell. TCRdb re-derived calls from the PCR reads in MiXCR, one entry per CDR3 protein. The sample consists of hundreds of thousands of distinct CDR3 sequences, 25% to 30% of them appearing once. From germline, CDR1 is SQVTM and CDR2 ANQGSEA. The CDR3 loop spans 12 amino acids. V was cut by 7 bases and J by 8 bases, with 17 bases left in between. Sequences were obtained from blood. The gene calls are TRBV29-1 and TRBJ1-2; D is unresolved. The TCR originated in a girl between 10 and 17 years old with multiple sclerosis. The CDR3 nucleotides are TGCAGCGGCCTATCGGACCGTACGGGCTACACCTTC. Amino acid sequence: CSGLSDRTGYTF.